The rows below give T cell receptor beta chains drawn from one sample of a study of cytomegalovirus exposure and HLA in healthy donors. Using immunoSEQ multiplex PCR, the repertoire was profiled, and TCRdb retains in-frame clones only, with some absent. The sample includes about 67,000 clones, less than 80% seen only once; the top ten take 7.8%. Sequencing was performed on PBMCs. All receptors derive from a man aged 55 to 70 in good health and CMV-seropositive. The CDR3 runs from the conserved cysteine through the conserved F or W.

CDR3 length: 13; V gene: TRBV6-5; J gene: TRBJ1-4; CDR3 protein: CASKGPGSEKLFF
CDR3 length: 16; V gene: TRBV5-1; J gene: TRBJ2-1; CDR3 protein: CASSLTRASGSNEQFF
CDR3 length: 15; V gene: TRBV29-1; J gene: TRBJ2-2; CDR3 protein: CSVESGTGDSGEPFF
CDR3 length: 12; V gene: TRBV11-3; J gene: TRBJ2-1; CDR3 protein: CASSWELNEQFF
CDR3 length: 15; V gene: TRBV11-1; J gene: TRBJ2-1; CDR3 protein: CASSIDRGNYNEQFF
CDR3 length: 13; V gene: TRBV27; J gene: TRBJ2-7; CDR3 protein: CASGLGVLYEQYF
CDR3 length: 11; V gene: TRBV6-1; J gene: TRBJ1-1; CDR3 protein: CASSGGHEAFF
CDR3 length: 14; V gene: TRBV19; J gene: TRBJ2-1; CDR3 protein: CASSILAASNEQFF
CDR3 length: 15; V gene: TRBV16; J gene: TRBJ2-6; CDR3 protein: CASSLQSSGANVLTF
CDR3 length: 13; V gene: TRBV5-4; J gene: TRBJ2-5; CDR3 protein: CASSFGVGETQYF
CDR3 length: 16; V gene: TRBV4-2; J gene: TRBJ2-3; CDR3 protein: CASSQERGRGGDTQYF
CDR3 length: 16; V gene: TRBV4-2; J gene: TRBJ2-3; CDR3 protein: CASSLGLTGDTDTQYF
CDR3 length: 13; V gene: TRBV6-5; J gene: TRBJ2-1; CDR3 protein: CASSSGLHNEQFF
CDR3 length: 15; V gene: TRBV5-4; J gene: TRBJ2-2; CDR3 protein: CASSLGTSDTGELFF
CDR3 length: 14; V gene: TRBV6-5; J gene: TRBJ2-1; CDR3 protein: CASFPSGSRDEQFF
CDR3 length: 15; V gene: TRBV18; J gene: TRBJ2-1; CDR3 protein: CASSPQGQGAGEQFF
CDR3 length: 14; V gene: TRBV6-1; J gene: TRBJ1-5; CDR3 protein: CASSGQGPGQPQHF
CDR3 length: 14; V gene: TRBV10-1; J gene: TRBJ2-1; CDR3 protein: CAVLGLSSYNEQFF
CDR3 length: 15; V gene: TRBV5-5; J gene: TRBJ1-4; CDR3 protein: CASSAAGTGDEKLFF
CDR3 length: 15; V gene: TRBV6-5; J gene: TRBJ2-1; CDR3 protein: CASSRGLAGANEQFF
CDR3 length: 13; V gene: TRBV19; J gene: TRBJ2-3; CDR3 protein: CASSSRLQDTQYF
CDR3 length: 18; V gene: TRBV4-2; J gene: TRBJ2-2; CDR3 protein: CASSQVAGTGANTGELFF
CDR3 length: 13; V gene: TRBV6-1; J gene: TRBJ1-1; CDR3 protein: CASSALRGTEAFF
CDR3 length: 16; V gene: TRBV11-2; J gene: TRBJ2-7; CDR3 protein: CASSLGPAGGPREQYF
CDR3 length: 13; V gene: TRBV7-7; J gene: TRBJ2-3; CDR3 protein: CASSLGRWDTQYF
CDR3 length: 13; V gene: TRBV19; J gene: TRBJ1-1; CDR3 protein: CASSMNTNTEAFF
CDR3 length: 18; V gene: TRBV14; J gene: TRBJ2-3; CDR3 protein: CASSQERQSLASTDTQYF
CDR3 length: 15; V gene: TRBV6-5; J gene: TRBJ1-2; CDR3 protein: CASSYSSTTDYGYTF
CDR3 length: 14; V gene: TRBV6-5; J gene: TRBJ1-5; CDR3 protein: CASSSQYSNQPQHF
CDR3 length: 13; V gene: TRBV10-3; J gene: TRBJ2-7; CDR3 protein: CAMTDRGKNEQYF
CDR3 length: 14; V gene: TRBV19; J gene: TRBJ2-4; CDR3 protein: CASSPGQGRHIQYF
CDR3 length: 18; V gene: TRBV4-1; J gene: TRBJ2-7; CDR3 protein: CASSQVVTSRTSSYEQYF
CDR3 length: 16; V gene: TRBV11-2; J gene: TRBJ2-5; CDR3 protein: CASQGGVRPPQETQYF
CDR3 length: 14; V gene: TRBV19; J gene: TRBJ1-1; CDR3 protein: CASRPGTSNTEAFF
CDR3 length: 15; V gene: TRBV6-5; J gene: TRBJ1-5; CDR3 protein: CASRLPTENNQPQHF
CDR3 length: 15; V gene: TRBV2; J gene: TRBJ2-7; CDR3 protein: CASSPLSGTGTEQYF
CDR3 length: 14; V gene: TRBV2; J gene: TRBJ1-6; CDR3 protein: CASAGGMRNSPLHF
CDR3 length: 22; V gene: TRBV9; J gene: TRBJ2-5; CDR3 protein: CASSVGGGSGSNDWASLETQYF
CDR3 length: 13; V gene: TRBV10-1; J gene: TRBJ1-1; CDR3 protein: CASSRQGDTEAFF
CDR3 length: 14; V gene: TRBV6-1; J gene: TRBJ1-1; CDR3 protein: CASRAQGAGAEAFF
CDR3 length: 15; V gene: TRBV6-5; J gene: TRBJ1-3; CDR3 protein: CASSYRRTGGTTIYF
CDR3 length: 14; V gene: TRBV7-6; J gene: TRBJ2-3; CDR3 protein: CASSLGQGTDTQYF
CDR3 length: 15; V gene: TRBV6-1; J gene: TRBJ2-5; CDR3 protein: CASSRSAGSQETQYF
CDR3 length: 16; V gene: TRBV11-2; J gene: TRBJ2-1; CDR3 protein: CASSSRADSSYNEQFF
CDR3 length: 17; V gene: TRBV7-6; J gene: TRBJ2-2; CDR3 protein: CASTPAGSVGNTGELFF
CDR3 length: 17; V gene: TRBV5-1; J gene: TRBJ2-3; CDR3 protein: CASSLPPGGGYTDTQYF
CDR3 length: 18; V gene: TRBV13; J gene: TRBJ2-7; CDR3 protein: CASSLGDRGSSSSYEQYF
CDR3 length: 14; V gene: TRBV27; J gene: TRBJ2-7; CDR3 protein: CASSRKGLGYEQYF
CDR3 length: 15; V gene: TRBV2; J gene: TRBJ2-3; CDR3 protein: CASSDAQGALDTQYF
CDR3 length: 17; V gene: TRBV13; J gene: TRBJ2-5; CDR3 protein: CASSSGLAGGGQETQYF
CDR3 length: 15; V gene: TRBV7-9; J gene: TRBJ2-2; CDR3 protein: CSSSLVSGNTGELFF
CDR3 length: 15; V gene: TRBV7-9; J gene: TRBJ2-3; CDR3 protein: CASRTTSGSTDTQYF